These 9 T cell receptor beta chains were all obtained from the same sample, sequenced in a study of blood T cell repertoires in COVID-19 (dated by TCRdb to the early 2020s). The method behind the library was the immunoSEQ multiplex PCR assay. The source is immuneACCESS, and TCRdb retained only in-frame sequences with V and J called. Part of the clones is not carried over; for the studies checked, unresolved V genes explain less than half of this, and the remainder is unexplained. The sample records around 260,000 clones, over 70% of which are singletons. 1.5% of the sample is taken by the ten largest. Sequenced material: peripheral blood. The receptor source for this set is a woman in her forties who had recovered from COVID-19.

The CDR3 protein is CASSHFPLAGGYNEQFF. The CDR3 nucleotides are TGCGCCAGCAGCCATTTCCCGCTAGCGGGGGGTTACAATGAGCAGTTCTTC. This chain links TRBV4-3 with TRBJ2-1, with 11 bases that match TRBD2. Germline V gene sequence: CDR1 LGHNA, CDR2 YSLEER. V shed 3 bases and J 4 bases; nucleotides not matched to a gene: 8. This CDR3 has 17 amino acids.

This rearrangement joins TRBV10-3 to TRBJ1-2; no clear D gene. The V gene lost 4 bases and the J gene lost 0 bases, with 3 bases spanning the gap. The germline CDR1 and CDR2 sequences are ENHRY and SYGVKD. The CDR3 length is 12 residues. CDR3 DNA: TGTGCCATCAGTGCAGCTAACTATGGCTACACCTTC. It codes for CAISAANYGYTF.

J is TRBJ2-1 and V is TRBV6-5; 8 bases align to TRBD2. The ends lost 5 bases at V and 8 bases at J; junction bases unmatched: 11. This CDR3 has 15 residues. Germline CDR1 is MNHEY and CDR2 is SVGAGI. CDR3 amino acids: CASSRGGPGLDEQFF. In nucleotides, the CDR3 is TGTGCCAGCAGTCGGGGGGGCCCGGGTTTGGATGAGCAGTTCTTC.

The chain is built from TRBV6-5 and TRBJ2-5; tentative D call: TRBD2 (7 bases). Trimming cost V 5 bases and J 4 bases, with 17 bases left between them. Per germline, CDR1 MNHEY and CDR2 SVGAGI. The CDR3 contains 15 residues. CDR3 DNA sequence: TGTGCCAGCAGTACGACGGAAGGGGGGGCAGAGACCCAGTACTTC. It specifies CASSTTEGGAETQYF.

The chain is built from TRBV5-1 and TRBJ2-7; D is undetermined. Germline V gives CDR1 SGHRS, CDR2 YFSETQ. With 4 bases removed from V and 6 bases from J, the gap between germline ends came to 14 bases. This CDR3 comprises 13 residues. The CDR3 region is CASSDLDSTEQYF. CDR3 nucleotides: TGCGCCAGCAGCGACTTGGATTCTACCGAGCAGTACTTC.

J is TRBJ1-2 and V is TRBV27; maybe TRBD1 (6 bases). CDR1 and CDR2 from the germline V gene are MNHEY and SMNVEV (reference sequence). CDR3 length: 15 amino acids. V was trimmed by 0 bases and J by 4 bases, leaving 12 bases between them. The CDR3 DNA is TGTGCCAGCAGTTTATCTGCGGGGGGCCTCTATGGCTACACCTTC. This encodes CASSLSAGGLYGYTF.

The gene calls are TRBV6-4 and TRBJ2-7, with 11 nucleotides matching TRBD2. The CDR3 covers 18 residues. The germline CDR1 and CDR2 sequences are MRHNA and SNTAGT. The trim removed 3 bases at V and 0 bases at J, leaving 10 bases unmatched. The CDR3 loop reads CASSDLDNSGGASYEQYF. CDR3 DNA: TGTGCCAGCAGTGATCTCGACAATAGCGGGGGGGCCTCCTACGAGCAGTACTTC.

The rearrangement links TRBV30 to TRBJ2-7; D not resolved. The V and J ends lost 1 base and 2 bases respectively, with 6 bases between them. Germline V gives CDR1 GTSNPN, CDR2 SVGIG (reference sequence). This CDR3 contains 12 residues. The CDR3 DNA sequence: TGTGCCTGGAGTGGCAGGACCTACGAGCAGTACTTC. This codes for CAWSGRTYEQYF.

V gene TRBV5-6 combines with J gene TRBJ2-7; no clear D gene. CDR3 size: 13 residues. V was cut by 3 bases and J by 3 bases, with 10 bases left in between. Per germline, CDR1 SGHDT and CDR2 YYEEEE. This CDR3 reads CASSSGSSYEQYF. CDR3 nucleotide sequence: TGTGCCAGCAGCTCCGGTTCAAGCTACGAGCAGTACTTC.